One and the same sample provided the 21 T cell receptor beta chains below, sequenced in a study of cytomegalovirus exposure and HLA in healthy donors. It was with 60 Vbeta and 13 Jbeta primers that the PCR ran. The repertoire was sequenced with immunoSEQ multiplex PCR; TCRdb's copy has only in-frame clones and lacks some. This sample has about 110,000 clones, with 75% to 80% found just once. Sequenced: PBMCs. These TCRs come from a woman under 40 in good health and CMV-seronegative.

This clone has more than one count but fewer than ten. This chain connects TRBV9 to TRBJ2-2; D not resolved. The CDR3 length is 14 residues. V was shortened by 0 bases and J by 8 bases, with 11 bases between the two germline ends. The V gene's germline CDR1 is SGDLS and CDR2 YYNGEE. DNA of the CDR3: TGTGCCAGCAGCGTAGCGGCGGCAGAAGGGGAGCTGTTTTTT. It translates to CASSVAAAEGELFF.

The rearrangement uses TRBV6-1 and TRBJ2-7; D is uncertain. The germline V gene encodes CDR1 MNHNS and CDR2 SASEGT. Trimming took off 2 bases at V and 2 bases at J, with 10 bases between the two ends. CDR3 length equals 14 residues. The CDR3 nucleotides are TGTGCCAGCAGTGAATTTTCCCCCACCTACGAGCAGTACTTC. This encodes CASSEFSPTYEQYF.

The gene calls are TRBV9 and TRBJ2-3, with D perhaps TRBD1 (6 bases). Germline CDR1 and CDR2: SGDLS and YYNGEE. V was trimmed by 4 bases and J by 1 base, leaving 13 bases between them. CDR3 length equals 15 residues. This chain's CDR3 is CASSSRGRGTDTQYF. For the CDR3, the DNA is TGTGCCAGCAGCTCCAGGGGCAGGGGCACAGATACGCAGTATTTT.

V and J are TRBV4-3 and TRBJ2-2; D gene ambiguous. The V gene's germline CDR1 is LGHNA and CDR2 YSLEER. Trimming took 0 bases from V and 7 from J, leaving 6 bases between them. The CDR3 length is 13 residues. In nucleotides, the CDR3 is TGCGCCAGCAGCCAAGATCCAGGCGGGGAGCTGTTTTTT. This encodes CASSQDPGGELFF.

This chain links TRBV28 with TRBJ2-3; TRBD2 might be the D (6 bases). Per the germline V gene, CDR1 is MDHEN and CDR2 is SYDVKM. V shed 2 bases and J shed 0 bases, with 9 bases lying between them. The CDR3 sequence is 15 residues long. The CDR3 protein is CASSLVGTSTDTQYF. The CDR3 nucleotides read TGTGCCAGCAGTTTAGTCGGGACTAGCACAGATACGCAGTATTTT.

CDR3 loop: CASSPGLAGGPNGELFF. CDR3 DNA sequence: TGTGCCAGCAGCCCGGGACTAGCGGGGGGGCCGAACGGGGAGCTGTTTTTT. The gene calls are TRBV5-4 and TRBJ2-2; 16 bases map to TRBD2. Germline V gives CDR1 SGHNT, CDR2 YYREEE (reference sequence). V lost 4 bases and J lost 7; bases outside the gene matches: 7. This CDR3 region has 17 residues.

The CDR3 DNA reads TGTGCCAGCAGCTCAATTCCCCGTTTGGAGCGGAACACTGAAGCTTTCTTT. This sequence encodes CASSSIPRLERNTEAFF. V is TRBV11-2 and J is TRBJ1-1; D remains ambiguous. Trimming stripped 4 bases from V and 1 base from J, with 19 bases between. The germline V gene encodes CDR1 SGHAT and CDR2 FQNNGV. CDR3 size: 17 residues.

V and J are TRBV4-1 and TRBJ1-5; 9 bases line up with TRBD1. Germline assignment: CDR1 MGHRA and CDR2 YSYEKL. Trimming cost V 2 bases and J 4 bases; bases outside gene matches: 3. The CDR3 sequence is 15 residues long. CDR3 DNA sequence: TGCGCCAGCAGCCAAAGGGACAGGGCTAATCAGCCCCAGCATTTT. Protein product: CASSQRDRANQPQHF.

The chain links TRBV7-6 to TRBJ2-7, with 7 nucleotides matching TRBD2. The CDR3 is made up of 16 amino acids. Trimming cost V 4 bases and J 4 bases; bases outside gene matches: 13. Per the germline V gene, CDR1 is SGHVS and CDR2 is FNYEAQ. The CDR3 DNA reads as TGTGCCAGCAGCTCCGGACCTGGCGGGAGTTTGTACGAGCAGTACTTC. Translation gives CASSSGPGGSLYEQYF.

This chain links TRBV19 with TRBJ2-7; 9 positions match TRBD1. Germline CDR1 LNHDA, CDR2 SQIVND (reference sequence). J gave up 3 bases and V 6 bases, and 3 bases lay outside the gene matches. The CDR3 has 13 amino acids. The CDR3 DNA is TGTGCCAGTAGCCAGACAGGGGGCTACGAGCAGTACTTC. It codes for CASSQTGGYEQYF.

The rearrangement links TRBV5-4 to TRBJ2-1; D is unclear. The V and J ends lost 6 bases and 4 bases respectively, with 17 bases between them. Germline V CDR1 and CDR2: SGHNT, YYREEE (reference sequence). The CDR3 is 15 residues long. In nucleotides, the CDR3 is TGTGCCAGCACCTCCCAGACCAGCAGGTACAATGAGCAGTTCTTC. It yields the protein CASTSQTSRYNEQFF.

J is TRBJ2-5 and V is TRBV7-6, with 7 nucleotides matching TRBD1. Trimming at V came to 5 bases and at J to 2 bases, leaving 11 bases not matched to a gene. CDR3 length: 16 amino acids. Germline CDR1 SGHVS, CDR2 FNYEAQ. The CDR3 loop is CASSVGGTGEQETQYF. The DNA for the CDR3 is TGTGCCAGCAGCGTTGGGGGCACAGGGGAACAAGAGACCCAGTACTTC.

This chain links TRBV6-5 with TRBJ2-5; 9 bases match TRBD2. V trimming: 6 bases; J trimming: 5 bases; junction bases outside the gene matches: 10. CDR3 length equals 15 residues. Germline loops: CDR1 MNHEY, CDR2 SVGAGI. CDR3 DNA: TGTGCCAGCAGCCGGACTAGCGTTTCCGTGGAGACCCAGTACTTC. The encoded protein is CASSRTSVSVETQYF.

This sequence joins TRBV5-6 and TRBJ1-2; weak D call: TRBD1 (6 bases). CDR1 is SGHDT, CDR2 YYEEEE, per germline. The CDR3 is 14 amino acids. V lost 0 bases to trimming and J lost 7 bases, with 13 bases between them. Written as DNA, the CDR3 is TGTGCCAGCAGCTTGGGGGACATGGTAGGTGGCTACACCTTC. This encodes CASSLGDMVGGYTF.

This sequence joins TRBV4-1 and TRBJ2-7; the D is unclear. The CDR3 is 13 amino acids. The V gene's germline CDR1 is MGHRA and CDR2 YSYEKL. The ends were cut back, 1 base at V and 3 bases at J, with 7 bases in the middle. CDR3 nucleotides: TGCGCCAGCAGCCAAGTTCCTCGCTACGAGCAGTACTTC. This translates into CASSQVPRYEQYF.

The chain uses TRBV2 and TRBJ2-3; 12 positions agree with TRBD2. After removal of 8 bases from V and 1 base from J, the junction contained 4 bases not matched to a gene. The CDR3 is 15 residues long. Per the germline V gene, CDR1 is SNHLY and CDR2 is FYNNEI. The CDR3 region has the DNA TGTGCCAGCCCCCGACTAGCGGGAGGCACAGATACGCAGTATTTT. Protein: CASPRLAGGTDTQYF. Together with reference TRBV2 and TRBJ2-3, the CDR3 gives the full variable domain: EPEVTQTPSHQVTQMGQEVILRCVPISNHLYFYWYRQILGQKVEFLVSFYNNEISEKSEIFDDQFSVERPDGSNFTLKIRSTKLEDSAMYFCASPRLAGGTDTQYFGPGTRLTVL.

The rearrangement joins TRBV11-2 to TRBJ2-2; maybe TRBD1 (5 bases). The V end was cut by 4 bases, the J end by 6 bases, with 15 bases between. Germline CDR1 reads SGHAT; CDR2 reads FQNNGV. CDR3 length equals 15 residues. The CDR3 sequence is CASSSLGLSPGELFF. Here the CDR3 DNA reads TGTGCCAGCAGCTCACTGGGGCTGAGTCCCGGGGAGCTGTTTTTT.

The chain has TRBV11-2 and TRBJ2-1, with 12 bases that match TRBD1. In germline, CDR1 is SGHAT, CDR2 FQNNGV. This CDR3 comprises 16 residues. The junction had 13 bases not matched to a gene; V was cut back by 8 bases and J by 8 bases. The CDR3 is CASRTYRDRGRHEQFF. DNA of the CDR3: TGTGCCAGCCGCACCTACCGGGACAGGGGGCGTCATGAGCAGTTCTTC.

V usage is TRBV28 and J usage is TRBJ1-5, with 7 bases identical to TRBD1. The CDR3 has 15 residues. Germline assignment: CDR1 MDHEN and CDR2 SYDVKM. Unmatched junction bases numbered 7, after V lost 3 bases and J lost 5 bases. The CDR3 spells CASSFGGTAYQPQHF. The CDR3, as DNA: TGTGCCAGCAGTTTCGGCGGGACAGCCTATCAGCCCCAGCATTTT.

The gene calls are TRBV28 and TRBJ2-7; maybe TRBD2 (6 bases). This CDR3 is 15 amino acids long. Germline V lookup: CDR1 MDHEN, CDR2 SYDVKM. Trimming cost V 3 bases and J 2 bases, with 14 bases left between them. CDR3 bases: TGTGCCAGCAGTTTGCCGGGACTGGTAGCCTACGAGCAGTACTTC. Translating it yields CASSLPGLVAYEQYF.

The chain is built from TRBV25-1 and TRBJ2-1; 11 nucleotides align to TRBD2. J was trimmed by 1 base and V by 4 bases; bases with no gene match: 9. Per germline, CDR1 MGHDK and CDR2 SYGVNS. This CDR3 contains 18 residues. The CDR3 bases are TGTGCCAGCAGTGGAATTGGGACTAGCGGAGGGTCCTACAATGAGCAGTTCTTC. It is translated as CASSGIGTSGGSYNEQFF.